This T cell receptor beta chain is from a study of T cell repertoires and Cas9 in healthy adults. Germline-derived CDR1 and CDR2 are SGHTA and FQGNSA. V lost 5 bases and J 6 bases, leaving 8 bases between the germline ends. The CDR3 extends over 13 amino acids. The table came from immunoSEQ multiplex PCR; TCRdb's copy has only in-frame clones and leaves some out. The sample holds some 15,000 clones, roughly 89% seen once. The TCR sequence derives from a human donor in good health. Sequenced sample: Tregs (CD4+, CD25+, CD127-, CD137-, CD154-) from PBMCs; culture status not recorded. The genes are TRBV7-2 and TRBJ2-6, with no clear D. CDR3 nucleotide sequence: TGTGCCAGCAGCGCAACTGAGGCCAACGTCCTGACTTTC. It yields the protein CASSATEANVLTF.